These 10 T cell receptor beta chains originate from one sample sequenced in a study of shared clonotypes between healthy human individuals. TCRdb's table, derived via immunoSEQ multiplex PCR, lists solely in-frame clones and lacks some. The data contain roughly 1,500,000 clones, approximately 98.5% of them singletons. The sample consisted of naive CD4+ T cells sorted from blood. As to subset: CD45RA+ positively selected. The receptors come from a man aged 25 to 40 in good health.

This CDR3 is CASSLEVPSGNTIYF. Written as DNA, the CDR3 is TGCGCCAGCAGCTTGGAGGTCCCCTCTGGAAACACCATATATTTT. The rearrangement joins TRBV5-1 to TRBJ1-3; no firm D call. Germline CDR1 and CDR2: SGHRS and YFSETQ. The CDR3 is 15 amino acids. With 0 bases removed from V and 0 bases from J, the gap between germline ends came to 7 bases.

The genes are TRBV5-5 and TRBJ2-1; weak D call: TRBD2 (5 bases). Germline lookup yields CDR1 SGHKS and CDR2 YYEKEE (reference sequence). CDR3 length: 13 amino acids. V lost 2 bases to trimming and J lost 9 bases, with 12 bases between them. DNA of the CDR3: TGTGCCAGCAGCTTTTCAGCGGATCTTGAGCAGTTCTTC. Amino acid sequence: CASSFSADLEQFF.

J is TRBJ2-7 and V is TRBV28; TRBD1 matches at 10 bases. The CDR3 has 15 residues. Germline V gives CDR1 MDHEN, CDR2 SYDVKM. V lost 6 bases to trimming and J lost 0 bases; unmatched junction nucleotides: 5. The CDR3 nucleotides read TGTGCCAGCAGAACACGGGACAGGGGCTCCTACGAGCAGTACTTC. It codes for CASRTRDRGSYEQYF.

The chain joins TRBV5-1 to TRBJ2-2; 14 positions agree with TRBD2. Germline-derived CDR1 and CDR2 are SGHRS and YFSETQ. V was pared by 5 bases and J by 1 base, with 4 bases of the junction left unmatched. The CDR3 is made up of 17 amino acids. The CDR3 sequence: CASRGGLAGGNTGELFF. In DNA form, the CDR3 reads TGCGCCAGCAGAGGTGGACTAGCGGGAGGGAACACCGGGGAGCTGTTTTTT.

J is TRBJ2-2 and V is TRBV6-4, with TRBD1 matching over 8 bases. Germline V gene data show CDR1 as MRHNA and CDR2 as SNTAGT. The V and J ends lost 3 bases and 6 bases, in that order; junction bases with no gene match: 9. The CDR3 extends over 16 amino acids. The DNA for the CDR3 is TGTGCCAGCAGTGAGCGGACAGGGATGGGTCCCGGGGAGCTGTTTTTT. Residues: CASSERTGMGPGELFF.

This clone is a singleton in its sample. One end of the junction is discordant with germline, which a read error may explain. The gene calls are TRBV5-1 and TRBJ2-7, with TRBD1 matching 8 bases. CDR1 SGHRS and CDR2 YFSETQ come from the germline V gene. The CDR3 is 14 amino acids. The CDR3 region is CARSFGQGAGEQYF. The CDR3 DNA sequence: TGCGCCCGCAGCTTTGGGCAGGGGGCGGGGGAGCAGTACTTC. Combining the CDR3 with reference TRBV5-1 and TRBJ2-7 gives the whole variable domain KAGVTQTPRYLIKTRGQQVTLSCSPISGHRSVSWYQQTPGQGLQFLFEYFSETQRNKGNFPGRFSGRQFSNSRSEMNVSTLELGDSALYLCARSFGQGAGEQYFGPGTRLTVT.

The chain couples TRBV20-1 to TRBJ2-1; D ambiguous. The V end was cut by 3 bases, the J end by 6 bases, with 6 bases between. The CDR3 runs 11 residues. Germline V gene lookup returns CDR1 DFQATT and CDR2 SNEGSKA (reference sequence). This CDR3 is CSARLGNEQFF. In DNA, the CDR3 is TGCAGTGCTAGGTTGGGCAATGAGCAGTTCTTC.

J is TRBJ1-1 and V is TRBV23-1; no clear D. TRBV23-1 is an ORF; its function is uncertain. This CDR3 has 17 amino acids. Deletions cut 2 bases from V and 1 base from J, with 17 bases between. The DNA for the CDR3 is TGCGCCAGCAGTCAACCAGGACGTCCGATCCCGAACACTGAAGCTTTCTTT. Amino acids: CASSQPGRPIPNTEAFF.

This clone was detected only once. The gene calls are TRBV6-1 and TRBJ1-2; D not certain. The CDR3 runs to 18 residues. Germline lookup yields CDR1 MNHNS and CDR2 SASEGT. V lost 2 bases and J lost 3, with 22 bases in between. Here the CDR3 reads CASSERQPNPSVDYGYTF. CDR3 bases: TGTGCCAGCAGTGAAAGGCAGCCCAACCCTTCCGTGGACTATGGCTACACCTTC.

The chain has TRBV7-2 and TRBJ1-2; D unclear. The V end was cut by 1 base, the J end by 4 bases, with 7 bases between. CDR3 length: 13 amino acids. Germline V gene sequence: CDR1 SGHTA, CDR2 FQGNSA. Written as DNA, the CDR3 is TGTGCCAGCAGCTTAGAGTGGGCCTATGGCTACACCTTC. Translating it yields CASSLEWAYGYTF.